Many counts were recorded for the clone carrying this TCR beta chain. The record originates from a study of human T cells and chemical hapten exposure. The time point is: pre-sensitization, week 0. Treatment in this sample: therapeutic diphenylcyclopropenone sensitization with weekly scalp DPC. TCRdb redid the calling of the RACE reads with MiXCR, one entry per CDR3 protein. The sample includes approximately 260,000 distinct CDR3 sequences, about 7.7% of them seen just once. The germline gives CDR1 SEHNR, CDR2 FQNEAQ (reference sequence). The CDR3 is 12 residues long. V lost 4 bases and J 13 bases, leaving 16 bases between the germline ends.

This TCR derives from a young man with alopecia areata. Some clones in this sample may be carry-over from other donors' samples. Sequencing used whole blood, obtained in connection with sensitization to the hapten diphenylcyclopropenone (DPC). The chain recombines TRBV7-9 with TRBJ1-2; perhaps TRBD1 as D (6 bases). Here the CDR3 DNA reads TGTGCCAGCAGCTCCATCGGGGGCGGTTCCACCTTC. Its protein is CASSSIGGGSTF.